The clone carrying this T cell receptor (beta chain) was detected only a few times. Original handling: Estimation of nucleated cell counts was performed using reference gene primer amplification. The assay was immunoSEQ multiplex PCR, and TCRdb's table has in-frame clones only and misses some. V and J calls and clone size are given by that table; D and trimming were obtained from the DNA. Of about 83,000 clones in the sample, around 87% were seen once. This entry comes from a study of blood T cell repertoires in COVID-19. This CDR3 is 13 amino acids long. The germline V and J ends were trimmed by 6 bases and 5 bases, with 13 bases remaining between them. The germline gives CDR1 SNHLY, CDR2 FYNNEI.

The chain uses TRBV2 and TRBJ1-2, with D perhaps TRBD1 (6 bases). The sample taken for sequencing was peripheral blood. The receptor's source is a woman aged 45-60 years with active or convalescent COVID-19. CDR3 protein: CASSPGAPYGYTF. CDR3 bases: TGTGCCAGCAGCCCAGGGGCCCCTTATGGCTACACCTTC.